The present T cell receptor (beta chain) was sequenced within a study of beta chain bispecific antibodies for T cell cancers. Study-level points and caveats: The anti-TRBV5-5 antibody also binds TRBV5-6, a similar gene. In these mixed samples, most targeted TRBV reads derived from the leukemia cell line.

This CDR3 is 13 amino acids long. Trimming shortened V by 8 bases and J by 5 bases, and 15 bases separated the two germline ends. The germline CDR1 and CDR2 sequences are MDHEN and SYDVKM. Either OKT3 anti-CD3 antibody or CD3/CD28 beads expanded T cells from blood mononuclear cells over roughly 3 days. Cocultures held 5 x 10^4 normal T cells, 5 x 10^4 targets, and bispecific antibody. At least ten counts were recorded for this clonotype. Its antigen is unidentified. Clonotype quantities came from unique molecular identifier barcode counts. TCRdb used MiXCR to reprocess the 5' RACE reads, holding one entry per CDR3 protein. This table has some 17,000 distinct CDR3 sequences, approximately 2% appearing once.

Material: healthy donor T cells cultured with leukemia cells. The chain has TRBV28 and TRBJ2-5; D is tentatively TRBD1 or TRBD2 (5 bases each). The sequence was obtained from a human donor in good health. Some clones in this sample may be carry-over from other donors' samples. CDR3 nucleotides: TGTGCCAGCGAGCCGGGGCAGCGGGAGACCCAGTACTTC. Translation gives CASEPGQRETQYF.